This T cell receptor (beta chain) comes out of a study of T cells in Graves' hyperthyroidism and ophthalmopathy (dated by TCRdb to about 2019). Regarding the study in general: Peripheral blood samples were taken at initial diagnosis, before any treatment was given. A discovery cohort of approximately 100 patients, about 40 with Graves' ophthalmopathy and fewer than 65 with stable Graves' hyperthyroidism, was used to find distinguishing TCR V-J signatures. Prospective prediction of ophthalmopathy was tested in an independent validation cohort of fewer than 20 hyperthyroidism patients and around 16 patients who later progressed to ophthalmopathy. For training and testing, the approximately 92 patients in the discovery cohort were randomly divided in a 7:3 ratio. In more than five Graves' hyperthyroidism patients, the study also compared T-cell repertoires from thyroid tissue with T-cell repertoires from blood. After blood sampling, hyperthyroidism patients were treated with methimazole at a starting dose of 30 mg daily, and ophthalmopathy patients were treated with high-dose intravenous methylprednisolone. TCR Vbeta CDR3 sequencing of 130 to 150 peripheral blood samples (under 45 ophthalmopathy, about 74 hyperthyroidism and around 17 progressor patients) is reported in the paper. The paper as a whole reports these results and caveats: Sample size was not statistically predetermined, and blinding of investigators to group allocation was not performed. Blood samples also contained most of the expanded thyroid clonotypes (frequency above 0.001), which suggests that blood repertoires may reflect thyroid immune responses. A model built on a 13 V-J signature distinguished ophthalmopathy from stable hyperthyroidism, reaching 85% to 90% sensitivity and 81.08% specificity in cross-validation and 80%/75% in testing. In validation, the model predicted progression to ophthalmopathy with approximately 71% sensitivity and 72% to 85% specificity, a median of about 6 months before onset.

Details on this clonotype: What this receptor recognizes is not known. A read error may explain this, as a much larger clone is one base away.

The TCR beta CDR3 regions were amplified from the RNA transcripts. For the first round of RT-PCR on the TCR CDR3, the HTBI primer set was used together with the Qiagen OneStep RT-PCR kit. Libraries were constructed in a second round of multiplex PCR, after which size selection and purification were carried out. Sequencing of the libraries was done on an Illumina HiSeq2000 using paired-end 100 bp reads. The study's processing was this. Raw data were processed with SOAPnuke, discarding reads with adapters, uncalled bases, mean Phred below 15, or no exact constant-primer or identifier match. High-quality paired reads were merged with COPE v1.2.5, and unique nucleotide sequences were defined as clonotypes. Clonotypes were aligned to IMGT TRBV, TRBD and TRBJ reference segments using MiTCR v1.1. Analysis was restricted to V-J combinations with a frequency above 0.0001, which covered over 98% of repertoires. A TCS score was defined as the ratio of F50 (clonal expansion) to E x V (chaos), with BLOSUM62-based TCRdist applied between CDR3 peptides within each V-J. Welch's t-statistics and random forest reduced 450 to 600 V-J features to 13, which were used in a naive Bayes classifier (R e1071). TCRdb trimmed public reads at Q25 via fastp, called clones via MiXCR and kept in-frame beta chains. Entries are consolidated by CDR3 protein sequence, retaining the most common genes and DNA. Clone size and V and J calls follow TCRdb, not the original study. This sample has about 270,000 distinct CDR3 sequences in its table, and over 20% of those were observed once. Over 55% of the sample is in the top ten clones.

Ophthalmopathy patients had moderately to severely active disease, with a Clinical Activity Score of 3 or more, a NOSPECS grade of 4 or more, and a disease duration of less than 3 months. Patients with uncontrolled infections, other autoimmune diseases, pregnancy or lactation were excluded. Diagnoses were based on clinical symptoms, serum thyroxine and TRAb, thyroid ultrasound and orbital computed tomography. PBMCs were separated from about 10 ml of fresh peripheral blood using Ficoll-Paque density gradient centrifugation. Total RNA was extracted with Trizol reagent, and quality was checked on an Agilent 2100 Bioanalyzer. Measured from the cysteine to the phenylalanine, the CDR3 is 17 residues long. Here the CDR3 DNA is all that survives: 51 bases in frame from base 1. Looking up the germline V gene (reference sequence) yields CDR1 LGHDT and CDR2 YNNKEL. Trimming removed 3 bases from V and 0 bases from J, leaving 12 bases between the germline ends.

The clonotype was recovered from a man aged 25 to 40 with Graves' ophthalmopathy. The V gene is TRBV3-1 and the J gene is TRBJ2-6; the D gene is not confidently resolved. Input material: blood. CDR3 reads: CASSHTGLHSGANVLTF. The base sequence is TGTGCCAGCAGCCACACGGGCCTGCACTCTGGGGCCAACGTCCTGACTTTC.